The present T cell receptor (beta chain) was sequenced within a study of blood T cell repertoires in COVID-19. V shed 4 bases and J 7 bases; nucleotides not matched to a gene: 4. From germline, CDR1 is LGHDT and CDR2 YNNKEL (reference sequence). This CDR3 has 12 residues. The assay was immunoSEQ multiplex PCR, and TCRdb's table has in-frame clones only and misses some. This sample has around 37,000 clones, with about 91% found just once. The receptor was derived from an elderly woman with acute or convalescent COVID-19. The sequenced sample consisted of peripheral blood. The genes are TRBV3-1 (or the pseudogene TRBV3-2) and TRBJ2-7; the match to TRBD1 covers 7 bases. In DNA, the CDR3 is TGTGCCAGCAGCCCCCAGGGGGATGAGCAGTACTTC. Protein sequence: CASSPQGDEQYF.